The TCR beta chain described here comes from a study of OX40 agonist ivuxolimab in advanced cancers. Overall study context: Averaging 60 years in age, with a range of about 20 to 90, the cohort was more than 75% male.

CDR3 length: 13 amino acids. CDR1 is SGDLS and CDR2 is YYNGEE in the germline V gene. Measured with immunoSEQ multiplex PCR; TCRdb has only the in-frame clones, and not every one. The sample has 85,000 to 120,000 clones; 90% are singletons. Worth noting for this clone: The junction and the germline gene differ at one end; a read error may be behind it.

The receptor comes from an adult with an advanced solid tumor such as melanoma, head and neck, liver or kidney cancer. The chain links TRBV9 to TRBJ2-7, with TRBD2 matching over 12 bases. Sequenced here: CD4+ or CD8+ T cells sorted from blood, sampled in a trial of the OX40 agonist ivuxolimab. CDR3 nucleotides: TGTGCCAGCAGCGTAATTGGACTAGCGGGGCTCATCTGG. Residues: CASSVIGLAGLIW.